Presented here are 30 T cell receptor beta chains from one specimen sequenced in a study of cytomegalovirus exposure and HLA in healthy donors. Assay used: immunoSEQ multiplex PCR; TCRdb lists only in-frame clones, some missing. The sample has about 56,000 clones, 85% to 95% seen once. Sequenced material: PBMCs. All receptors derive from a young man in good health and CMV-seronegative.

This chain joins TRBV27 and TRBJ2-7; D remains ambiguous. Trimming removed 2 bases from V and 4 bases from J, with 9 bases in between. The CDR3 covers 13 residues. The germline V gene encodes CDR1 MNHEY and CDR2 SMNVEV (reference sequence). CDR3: CASSLLSGYEQYF. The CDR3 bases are TGTGCCAGCAGTTTACTGAGTGGTTACGAGCAGTACTTC.

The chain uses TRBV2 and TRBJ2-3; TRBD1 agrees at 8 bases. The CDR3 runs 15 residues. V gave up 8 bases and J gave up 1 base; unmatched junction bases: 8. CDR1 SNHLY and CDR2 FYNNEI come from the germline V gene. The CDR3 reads CASARTDRGTDTQYF. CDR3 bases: TGTGCCAGCGCTAGAACGGACAGGGGCACAGATACGCAGTATTTT.

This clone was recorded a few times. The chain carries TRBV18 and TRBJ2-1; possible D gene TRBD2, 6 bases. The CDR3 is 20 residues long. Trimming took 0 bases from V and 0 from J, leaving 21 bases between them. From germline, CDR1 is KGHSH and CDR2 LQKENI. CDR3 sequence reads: CASSPPPGIAAGSSYNEQFF. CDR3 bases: TGTGCCAGCTCACCACCCCCAGGGATCGCCGCGGGGAGCTCCTACAATGAGCAGTTCTTC.

CDR3 loop: CASSLRLTSGLTSHEQYF. The CDR3 nucleotides read TGTGCCAGCAGCTTGCGCTTAACTAGCGGCTTAACAAGCCACGAGCAGTACTTC. The chain combines TRBV5-5 with TRBJ2-7; 8 bases are a match to TRBD2. Per the germline V gene, CDR1 is SGHKS and CDR2 is YYEKEE (reference sequence). This CDR3 is 18 amino acids long. The trim removed 1 base at V and 5 bases at J, leaving 17 bases unmatched.

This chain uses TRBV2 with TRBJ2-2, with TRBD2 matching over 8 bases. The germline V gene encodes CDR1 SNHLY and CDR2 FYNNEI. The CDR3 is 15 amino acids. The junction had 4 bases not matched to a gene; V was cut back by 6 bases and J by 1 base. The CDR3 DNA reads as TGTGCCAGCAGCCTTCTAGCGGGGAACACCGGGGAGCTGTTTTTT. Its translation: CASSLLAGNTGELFF.

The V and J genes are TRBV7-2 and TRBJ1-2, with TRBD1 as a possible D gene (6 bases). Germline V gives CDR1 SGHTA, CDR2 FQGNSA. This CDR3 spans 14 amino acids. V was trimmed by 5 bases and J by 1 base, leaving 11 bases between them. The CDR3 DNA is TGTGCCAGCAGCCTGGACAGAAATAACTATGGCTACACCTTC. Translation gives CASSLDRNNYGYTF.

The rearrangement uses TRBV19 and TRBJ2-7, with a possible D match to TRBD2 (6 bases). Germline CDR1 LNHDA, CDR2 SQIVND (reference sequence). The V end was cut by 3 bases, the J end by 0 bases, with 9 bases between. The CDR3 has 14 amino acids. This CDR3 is CASSITGSSYEQYF. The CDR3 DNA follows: TGTGCCAGTAGTATTACCGGGAGCTCCTACGAGCAGTACTTC.

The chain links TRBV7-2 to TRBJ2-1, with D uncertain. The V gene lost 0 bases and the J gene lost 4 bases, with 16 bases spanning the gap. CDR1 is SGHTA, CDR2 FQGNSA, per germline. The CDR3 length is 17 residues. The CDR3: CASSLAASGLTYNEQFF. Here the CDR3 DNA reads TGTGCCAGCAGCTTAGCAGCCTCAGGTTTAACTTACAATGAGCAGTTCTTC. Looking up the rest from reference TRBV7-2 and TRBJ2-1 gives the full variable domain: GAGVSQSPSNKVTEKGKDVELRCDPISGHTALYWYRQSLGQGLEFLIYFQGNSAPDKSGLPSDRFSAERTGGSVSTLTIQRTQQEDSAVYLCASSLAASGLTYNEQFFGPGTRLTVL.

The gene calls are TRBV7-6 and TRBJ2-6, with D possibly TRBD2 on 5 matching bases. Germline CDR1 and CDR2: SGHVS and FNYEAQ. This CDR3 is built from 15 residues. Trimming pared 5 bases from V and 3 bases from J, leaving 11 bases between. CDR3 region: CASSQKRFGANVLTF. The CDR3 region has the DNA TGTGCCAGCAGCCAGAAGCGGTTTGGGGCCAACGTCCTGACTTTC.

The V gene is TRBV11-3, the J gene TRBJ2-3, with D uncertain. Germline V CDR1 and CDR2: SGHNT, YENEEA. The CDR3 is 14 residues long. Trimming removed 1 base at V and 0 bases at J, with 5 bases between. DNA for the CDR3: TGTGCCAGCAGCTTAGCCAGTAGCACAGATACGCAGTATTTT. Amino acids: CASSLASSTDTQYF.

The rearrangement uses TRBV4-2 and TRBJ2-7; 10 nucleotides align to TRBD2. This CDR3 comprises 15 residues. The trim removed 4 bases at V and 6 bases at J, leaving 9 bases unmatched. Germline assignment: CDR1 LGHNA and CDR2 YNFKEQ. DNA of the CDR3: TGTGCCAGCAGCCCTCTAGCGGGAGCCTCAGGCGAGCAGTACTTC. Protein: CASSPLAGASGEQYF.

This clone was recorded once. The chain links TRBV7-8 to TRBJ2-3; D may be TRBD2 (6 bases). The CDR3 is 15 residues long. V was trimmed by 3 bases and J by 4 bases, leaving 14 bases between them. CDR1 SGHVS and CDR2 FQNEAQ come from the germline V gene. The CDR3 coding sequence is TGTGCCAGCAGCTTTAGGAGGGGAGCCCCAGATACGCAGTATTTT. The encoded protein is CASSFRRGAPDTQYF.

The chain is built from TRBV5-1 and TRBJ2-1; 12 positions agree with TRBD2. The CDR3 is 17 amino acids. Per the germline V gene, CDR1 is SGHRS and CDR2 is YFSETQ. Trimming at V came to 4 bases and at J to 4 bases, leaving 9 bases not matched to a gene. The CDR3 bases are TGCGCCAGCAGCCATACTAGCGGGAGGAGGGGTTACAATGAGCAGTTCTTC. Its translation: CASSHTSGRRGYNEQFF.

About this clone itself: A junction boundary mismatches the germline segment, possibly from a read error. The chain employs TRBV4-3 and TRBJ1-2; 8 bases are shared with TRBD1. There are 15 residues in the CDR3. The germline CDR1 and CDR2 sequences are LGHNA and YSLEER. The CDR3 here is CASSQDGTGHYGYTF. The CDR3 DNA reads TGCGCCAGCAGCCAAGACGGGACAGGCCACTACGGCTACACCTTC.

The DNA of the CDR3 is TGTGCCAGCAGCCGAATCGGGAGCGGGAAGATCTACGAGCAGTACTTC. This encodes CASSRIGSGKIYEQYF. The chain joins TRBV7-6 to TRBJ2-7; 7 bases are shared with TRBD2. CDR3 length: 16 amino acids. Trimming removed 5 bases from V and 3 bases from J; junction bases left unmatched: 13. Looked up from germline, CDR1 is SGHVS and CDR2 is FNYEAQ.

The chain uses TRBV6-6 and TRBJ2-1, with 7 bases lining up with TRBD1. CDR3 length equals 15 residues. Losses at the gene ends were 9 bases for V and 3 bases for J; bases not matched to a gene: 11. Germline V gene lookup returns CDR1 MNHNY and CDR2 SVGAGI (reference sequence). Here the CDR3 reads CASQGGTEVYNEQFF. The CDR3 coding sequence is TGTGCCAGTCAGGGTGGGACAGAGGTCTACAATGAGCAGTTCTTC.

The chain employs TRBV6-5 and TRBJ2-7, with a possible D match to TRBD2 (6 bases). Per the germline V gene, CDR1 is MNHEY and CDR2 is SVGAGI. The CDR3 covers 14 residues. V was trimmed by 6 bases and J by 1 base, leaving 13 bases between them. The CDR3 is CASRSGTWSYEQYF. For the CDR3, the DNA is TGTGCCAGCAGGTCCGGGACTTGGTCCTACGAGCAGTACTTC.

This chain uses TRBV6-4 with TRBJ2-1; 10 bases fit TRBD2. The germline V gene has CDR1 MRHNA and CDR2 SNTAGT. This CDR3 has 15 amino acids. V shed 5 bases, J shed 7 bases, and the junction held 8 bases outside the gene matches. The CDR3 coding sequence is TGTGCCAGCAGTCCCTCTAGCGGGAGTAAGAATGAGCAGTTCTTC. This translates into CASSPSSGSKNEQFF.

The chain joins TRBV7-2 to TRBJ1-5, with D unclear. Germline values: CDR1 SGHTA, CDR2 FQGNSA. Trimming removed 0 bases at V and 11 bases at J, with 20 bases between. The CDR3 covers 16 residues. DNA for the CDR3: TGTGCCAGCAGCTTAGCCGATGCGGGCGTGACGGAGTCCCAGCATTTT. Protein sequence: CASSLADAGVTESQHF.

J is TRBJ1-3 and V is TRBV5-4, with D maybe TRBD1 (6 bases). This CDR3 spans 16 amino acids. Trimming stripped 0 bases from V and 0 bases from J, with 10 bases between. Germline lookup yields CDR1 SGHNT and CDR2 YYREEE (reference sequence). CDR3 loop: CASSLDRTDSGNTIYF. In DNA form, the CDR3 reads TGTGCCAGCAGCTTGGATCGGACAGACTCTGGAAACACCATATATTTT.

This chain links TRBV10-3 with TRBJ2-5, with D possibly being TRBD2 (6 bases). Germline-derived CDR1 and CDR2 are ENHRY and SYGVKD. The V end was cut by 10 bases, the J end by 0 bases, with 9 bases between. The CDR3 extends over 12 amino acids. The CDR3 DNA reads TGTGCCACCGCGGGGAACCAAGAGACCCAGTACTTC. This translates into CATAGNQETQYF.

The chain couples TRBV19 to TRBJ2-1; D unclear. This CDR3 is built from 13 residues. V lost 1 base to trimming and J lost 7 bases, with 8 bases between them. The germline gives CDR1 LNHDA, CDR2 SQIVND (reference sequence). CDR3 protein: CASSIVGSNEQFF. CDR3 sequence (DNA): TGTGCCAGTAGTATAGTCGGTAGTAATGAGCAGTTCTTC.

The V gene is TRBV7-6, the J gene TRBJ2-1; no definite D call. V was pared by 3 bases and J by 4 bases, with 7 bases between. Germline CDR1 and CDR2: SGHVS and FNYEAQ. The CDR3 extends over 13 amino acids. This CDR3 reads CASSFGEYNEQFF. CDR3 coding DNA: TGTGCCAGCAGCTTCGGAGAATACAATGAGCAGTTCTTC. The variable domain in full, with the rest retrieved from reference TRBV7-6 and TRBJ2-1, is GAGVSQSPRYKVTKRGQDVALRCDPISGHVSLYWYRQALGQGPEFLTYFNYEAQQDKSGLPNDRFSAERPEGSISTLTIQRTEQRDSAMYRCASSFGEYNEQFFGPGTRLTVL.

The chain's CDR3 is CSVVLSGANVLTF. CDR3 DNA sequence: TGCAGCGTTGTTCTATCCGGGGCCAACGTCCTGACTTTC. The J gene is TRBJ2-6, the V gene TRBV29-1; D gene uncertain. Trimming removed 4 bases from V and 4 bases from J, with 8 bases in between. Germline CDR1 reads SQVTM; CDR2 reads ANQGSEA. The CDR3 covers 13 residues.

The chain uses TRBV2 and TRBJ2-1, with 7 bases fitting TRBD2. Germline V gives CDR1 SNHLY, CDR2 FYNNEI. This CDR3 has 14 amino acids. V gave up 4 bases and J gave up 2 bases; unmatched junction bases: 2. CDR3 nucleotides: TGTGCCAGCAGTGGGACTAGTACCTACAATGAGCAGTTCTTC. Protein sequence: CASSGTSTYNEQFF. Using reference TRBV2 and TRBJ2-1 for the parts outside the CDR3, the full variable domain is EPEVTQTPSHQVTQMGQEVILRCVPISNHLYFYWYRQILGQKVEFLVSFYNNEISEKSEIFDDQFSVERPDGSNFTLKIRSTKLEDSAMYFCASSGTSTYNEQFFGPGTRLTVL.

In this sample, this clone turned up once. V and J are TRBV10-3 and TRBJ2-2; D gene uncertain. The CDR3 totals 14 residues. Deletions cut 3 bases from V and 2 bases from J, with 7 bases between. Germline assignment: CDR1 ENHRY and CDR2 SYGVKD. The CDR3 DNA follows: TGTGCCATCAGTGAAACACGAAACACCGGGGAGCTGTTTTTT. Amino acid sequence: CAISETRNTGELFF.

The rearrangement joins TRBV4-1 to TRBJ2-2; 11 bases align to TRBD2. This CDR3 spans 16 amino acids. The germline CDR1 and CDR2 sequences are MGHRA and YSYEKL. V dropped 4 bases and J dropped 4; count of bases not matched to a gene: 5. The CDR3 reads CASSRGLAGATGELFF. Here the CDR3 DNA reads TGCGCCAGCAGCCGTGGACTAGCGGGTGCCACCGGGGAGCTGTTTTTT.

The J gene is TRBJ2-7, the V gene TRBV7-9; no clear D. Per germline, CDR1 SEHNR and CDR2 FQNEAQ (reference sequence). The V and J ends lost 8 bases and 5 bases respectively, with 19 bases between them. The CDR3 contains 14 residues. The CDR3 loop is CASRPGGLRNEQYF. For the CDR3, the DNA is TGTGCCAGCCGCCCCGGTGGTCTCCGTAACGAGCAGTACTTC. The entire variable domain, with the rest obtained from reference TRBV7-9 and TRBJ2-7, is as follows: DTGVSQNPRHKITKRGQNVTFRCDPISEHNRLYWYRQTLGQGPEFLTYFQNEAQLEKSRLLSDRFSAERPKGSFSTLEIQRTEQGDSAMYLCASRPGGLRNEQYFGPGTRLTVT.

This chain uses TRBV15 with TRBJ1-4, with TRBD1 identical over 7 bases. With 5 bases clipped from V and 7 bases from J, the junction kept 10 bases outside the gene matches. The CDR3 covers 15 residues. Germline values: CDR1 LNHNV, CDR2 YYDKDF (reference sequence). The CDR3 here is CATSDKAGGGEKLFF. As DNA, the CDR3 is TGTGCCACCAGCGACAAGGCAGGGGGTGGTGAAAAACTGTTTTTT. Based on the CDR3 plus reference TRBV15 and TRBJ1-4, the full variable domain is DAMVIQNPRYQVTQFGKPVTLSCSQTLNHNVMYWYQQKSSQAPKLLFHYYDKDFNNEADTPDNFQSRRPNTSFCFLDIRSPGLGDTAMYLCATSDKAGGGEKLFFGSGTQLSVL.

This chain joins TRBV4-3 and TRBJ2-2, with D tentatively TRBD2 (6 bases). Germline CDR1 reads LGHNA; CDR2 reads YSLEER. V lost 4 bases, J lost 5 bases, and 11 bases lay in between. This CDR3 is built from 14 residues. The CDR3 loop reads CASSLGGSTGELFF. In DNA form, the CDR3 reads TGCGCCAGCAGCCTCGGGGGATCAACCGGGGAGCTGTTTTTT.